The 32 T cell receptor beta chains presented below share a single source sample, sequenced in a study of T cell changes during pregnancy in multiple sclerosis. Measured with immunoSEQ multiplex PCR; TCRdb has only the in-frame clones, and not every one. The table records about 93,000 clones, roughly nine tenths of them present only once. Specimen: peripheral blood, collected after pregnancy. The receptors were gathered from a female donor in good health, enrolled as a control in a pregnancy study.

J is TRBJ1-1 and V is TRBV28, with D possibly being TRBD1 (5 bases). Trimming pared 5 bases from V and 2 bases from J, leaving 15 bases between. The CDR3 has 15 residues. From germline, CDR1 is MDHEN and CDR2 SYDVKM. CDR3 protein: CASSKRGPGNTEAFF. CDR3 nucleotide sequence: TGTGCCAGCAGTAAAAGGGGCCCAGGTAACACTGAAGCTTTCTTT.

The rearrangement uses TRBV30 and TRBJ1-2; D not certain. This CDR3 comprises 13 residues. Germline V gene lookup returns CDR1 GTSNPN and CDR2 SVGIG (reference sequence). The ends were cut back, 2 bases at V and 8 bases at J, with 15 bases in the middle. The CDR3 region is CAWSIGLSYGYTF. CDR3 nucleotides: TGTGCCTGGAGTATCGGTCTCTCCTACGGCTACACCTTC.

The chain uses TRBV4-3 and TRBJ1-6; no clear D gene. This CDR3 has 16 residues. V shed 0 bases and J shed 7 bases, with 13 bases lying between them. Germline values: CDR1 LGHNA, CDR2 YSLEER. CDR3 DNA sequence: TGCGCCAGCAGCCAAGAGGCCGGGTCAGAAAATTCACCCCTCCACTTT. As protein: CASSQEAGSENSPLHF.

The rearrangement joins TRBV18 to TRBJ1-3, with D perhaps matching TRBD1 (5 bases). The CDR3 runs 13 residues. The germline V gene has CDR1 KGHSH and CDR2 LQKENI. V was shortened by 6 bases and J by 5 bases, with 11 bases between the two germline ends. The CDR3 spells CASSPGLRNTIYF. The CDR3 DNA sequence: TGTGCCAGCTCCCCGGGACTGAGAAACACCATATATTTT.

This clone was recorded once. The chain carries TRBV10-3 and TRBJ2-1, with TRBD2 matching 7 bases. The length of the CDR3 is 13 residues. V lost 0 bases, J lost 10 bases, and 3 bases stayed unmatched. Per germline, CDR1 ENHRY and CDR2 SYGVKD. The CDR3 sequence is CAISESGGGEQFF. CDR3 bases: TGTGCCATCAGTGAGTCGGGGGGGGGAGAGCAGTTCTTC.

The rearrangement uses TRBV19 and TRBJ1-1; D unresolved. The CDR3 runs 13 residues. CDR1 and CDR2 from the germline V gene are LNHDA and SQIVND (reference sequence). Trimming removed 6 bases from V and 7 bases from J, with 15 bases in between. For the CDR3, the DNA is TGTGCCAGTAGCCCCTTGACCCGGGGTGAAGCTTTCTTT. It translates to CASSPLTRGEAFF.

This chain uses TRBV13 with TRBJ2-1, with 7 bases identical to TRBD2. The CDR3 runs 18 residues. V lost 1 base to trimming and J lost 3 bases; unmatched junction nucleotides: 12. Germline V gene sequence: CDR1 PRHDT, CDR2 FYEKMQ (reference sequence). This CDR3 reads CASSLVSREGRGYNEQFF. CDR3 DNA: TGTGCCAGCAGCTTAGTCTCAAGGGAGGGTAGGGGCTACAATGAGCAGTTCTTC.

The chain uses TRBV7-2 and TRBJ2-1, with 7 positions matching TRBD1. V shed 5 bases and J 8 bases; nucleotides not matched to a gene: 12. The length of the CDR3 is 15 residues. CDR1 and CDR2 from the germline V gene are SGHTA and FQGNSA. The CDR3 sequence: CASSVRDRATDEQFF. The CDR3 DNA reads TGTGCCAGCAGCGTCCGGGACAGAGCTACCGATGAGCAGTTCTTC.

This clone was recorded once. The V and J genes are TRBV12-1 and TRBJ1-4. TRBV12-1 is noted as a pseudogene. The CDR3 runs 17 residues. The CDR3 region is CASSFGMVVGFNEKLFF. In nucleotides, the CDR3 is TGTGCCAGCAGCTTTGGGATGGTCGTCGGGTTTAATGAAAAACTGTTTTTT.

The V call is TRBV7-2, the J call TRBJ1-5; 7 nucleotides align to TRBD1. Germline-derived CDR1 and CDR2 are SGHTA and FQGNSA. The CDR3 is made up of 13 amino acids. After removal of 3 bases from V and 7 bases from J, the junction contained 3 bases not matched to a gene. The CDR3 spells CASSLGRGQPQHF. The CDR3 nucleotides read TGTGCCAGCAGCTTGGGCAGGGGGCAGCCCCAGCATTTT.

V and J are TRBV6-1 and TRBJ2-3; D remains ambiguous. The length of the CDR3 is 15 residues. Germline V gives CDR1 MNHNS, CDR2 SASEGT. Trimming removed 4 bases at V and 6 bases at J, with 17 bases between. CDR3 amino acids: CASSGGISGADTQYF. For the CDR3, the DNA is TGTGCCAGCAGTGGAGGAATCTCTGGAGCGGATACGCAGTATTTT.

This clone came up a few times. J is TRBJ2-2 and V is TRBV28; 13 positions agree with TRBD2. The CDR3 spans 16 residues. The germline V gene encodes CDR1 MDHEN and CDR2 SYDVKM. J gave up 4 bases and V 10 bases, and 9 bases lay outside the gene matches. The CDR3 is CATDRRTSGGTGELFF. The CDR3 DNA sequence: TGTGCCACCGATCGGAGGACTAGCGGGGGCACCGGGGAGCTGTTTTTT.

This CDR3 reads CASSLGDGGRSVGYTF. The CDR3 DNA reads TGTGCCAGCAGCTTAGGTGATGGGGGCCGATCGGTAGGCTACACCTTC. This chain connects TRBV7-9 to TRBJ1-2, with D maybe TRBD1 (6 bases). Trimming stripped 1 base from V and 8 bases from J, with 20 bases between. This CDR3 has 16 amino acids. In germline, CDR1 is SEHNR, CDR2 FQNEAQ (reference sequence).

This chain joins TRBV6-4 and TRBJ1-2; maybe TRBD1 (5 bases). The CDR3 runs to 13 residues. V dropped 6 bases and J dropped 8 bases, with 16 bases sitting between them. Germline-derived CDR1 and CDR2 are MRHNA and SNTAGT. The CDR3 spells CASRSGFFGGYTF. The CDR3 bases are TGTGCCAGCAGATCAGGGTTTTTCGGCGGCTACACCTTC.

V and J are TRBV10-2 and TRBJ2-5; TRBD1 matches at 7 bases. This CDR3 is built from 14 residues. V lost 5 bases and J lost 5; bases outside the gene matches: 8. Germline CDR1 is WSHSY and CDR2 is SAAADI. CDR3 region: CASSYDRAQETQYF. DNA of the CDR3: TGCGCCAGCAGTTATGACAGGGCCCAGGAGACCCAGTACTTC.

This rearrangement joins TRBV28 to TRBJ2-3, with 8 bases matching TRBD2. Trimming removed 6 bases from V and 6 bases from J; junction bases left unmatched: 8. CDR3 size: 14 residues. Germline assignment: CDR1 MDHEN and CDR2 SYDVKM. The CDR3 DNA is TGTGCCAGCAGATTCGGGACTAGGGGTGATACGCAGTATTTT. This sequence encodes CASRFGTRGDTQYF.

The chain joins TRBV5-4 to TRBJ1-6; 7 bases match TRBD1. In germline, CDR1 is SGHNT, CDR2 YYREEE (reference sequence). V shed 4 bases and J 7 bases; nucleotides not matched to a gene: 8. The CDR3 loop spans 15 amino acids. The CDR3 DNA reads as TGTGCCAGCAGCCCGGGACAGCGCCCAAATTCACCCCTCCACTTT. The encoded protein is CASSPGQRPNSPLHF. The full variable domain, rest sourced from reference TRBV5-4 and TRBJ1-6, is ETGVTQSPTHLIKTRGQQVTLRCSSQSGHNTVSWYQQALGQGPQFIFQYYREEENGRGNFPPRFSGLQFPNYSSELNVNALELDDSALYLCASSPGQRPNSPLHFGNGTRLTVT.

Here the CDR3 reads CASSLASGNSPLHF. As DNA, the CDR3 is TGCGCCAGCAGCTTGGCCTCAGGGAATTCACCCCTCCACTTT. The chain recombines TRBV5-1 with TRBJ1-6; D possibly corresponds to TRBD1 (5 bases). The CDR3 is 14 residues long. V shed 0 bases and J shed 7 bases, with 8 bases lying between them. Germline V CDR1 and CDR2: SGHRS, YFSETQ.

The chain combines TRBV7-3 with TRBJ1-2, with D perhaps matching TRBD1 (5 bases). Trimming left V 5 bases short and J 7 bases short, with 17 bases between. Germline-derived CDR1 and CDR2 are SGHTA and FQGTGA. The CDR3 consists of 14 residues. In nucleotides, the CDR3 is TGTGCCAGCAGCCCGGGGACCCTGGGGGGTGGCTACACCTTC. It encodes CASSPGTLGGGYTF.

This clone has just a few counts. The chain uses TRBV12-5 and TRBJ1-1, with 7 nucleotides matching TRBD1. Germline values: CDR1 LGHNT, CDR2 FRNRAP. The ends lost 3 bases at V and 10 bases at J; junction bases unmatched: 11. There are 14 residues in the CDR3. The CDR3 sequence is CASGFGQDRNLAFF. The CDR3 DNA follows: TGTGCTAGTGGTTTCGGCCAGGACAGGAACTTAGCTTTCTTT. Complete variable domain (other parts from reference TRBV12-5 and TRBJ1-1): DARVTQTPRHKVTEMGQEVTMRCQPILGHNTVFWYRQTMMQGLELLAYFRNRAPLDDSGMPKDRFSAEMPDATLATLKIQPSEPRDSAVYFCASGFGQDRNLAFFGQGTRLTVV.

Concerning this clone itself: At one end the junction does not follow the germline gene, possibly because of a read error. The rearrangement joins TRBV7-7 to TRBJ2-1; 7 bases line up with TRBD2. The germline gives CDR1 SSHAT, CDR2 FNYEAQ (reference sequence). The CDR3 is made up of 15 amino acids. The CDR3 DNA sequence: TGTGCTAGCAGTTCAGGACTAGGATCCTACAATGAGCAGTTCTTC. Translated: CASSSGLGSYNEQFF.

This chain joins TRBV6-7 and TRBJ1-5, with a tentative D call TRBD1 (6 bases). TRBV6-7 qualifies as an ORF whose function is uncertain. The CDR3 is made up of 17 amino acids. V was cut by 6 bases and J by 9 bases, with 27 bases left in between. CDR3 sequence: CASSFIPQGQPEGPQHF. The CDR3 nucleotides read TGTGCCAGCAGCTTTATACCCCAGGGACAACCCGAAGGGCCCCAGCATTTT.

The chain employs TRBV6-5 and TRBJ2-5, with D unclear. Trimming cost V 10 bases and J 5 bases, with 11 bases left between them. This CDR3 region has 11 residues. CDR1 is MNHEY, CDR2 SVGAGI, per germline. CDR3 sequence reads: CAIRVSETQYF. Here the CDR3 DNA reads TGTGCCATCCGGGTCAGTGAGACCCAGTACTTC.

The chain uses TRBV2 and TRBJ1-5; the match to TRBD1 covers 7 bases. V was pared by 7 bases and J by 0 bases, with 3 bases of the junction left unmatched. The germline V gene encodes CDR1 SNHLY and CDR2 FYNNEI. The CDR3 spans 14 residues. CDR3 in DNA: TGTGCCAGCAAGGGGGACAGTAGCAATCAGCCCCAGCATTTT. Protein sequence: CASKGDSSNQPQHF. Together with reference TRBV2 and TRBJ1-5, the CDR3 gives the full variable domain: EPEVTQTPSHQVTQMGQEVILRCVPISNHLYFYWYRQILGQKVEFLVSFYNNEISEKSEIFDDQFSVERPDGSNFTLKIRSTKLEDSAMYFCASKGDSSNQPQHFGDGTRLSIL.

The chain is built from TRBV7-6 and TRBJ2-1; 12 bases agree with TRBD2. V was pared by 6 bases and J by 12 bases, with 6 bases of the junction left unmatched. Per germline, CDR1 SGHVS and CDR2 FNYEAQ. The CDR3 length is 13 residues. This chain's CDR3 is CASRLTSGGRQFF. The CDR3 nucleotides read TGTGCCAGCAGATTGACTAGCGGGGGAAGGCAGTTCTTC.

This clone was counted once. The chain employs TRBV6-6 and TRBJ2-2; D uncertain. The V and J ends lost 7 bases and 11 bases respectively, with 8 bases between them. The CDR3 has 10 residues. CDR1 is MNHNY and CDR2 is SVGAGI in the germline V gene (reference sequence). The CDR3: CASTRHELFF. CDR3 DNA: TGTGCCAGCACAAGACATGAGCTGTTTTTT.

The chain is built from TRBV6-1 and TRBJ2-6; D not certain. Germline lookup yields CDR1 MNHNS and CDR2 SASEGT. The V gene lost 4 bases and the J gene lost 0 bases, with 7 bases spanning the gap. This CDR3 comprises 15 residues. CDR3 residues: CASSARYSGANVLTF. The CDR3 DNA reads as TGTGCCAGCAGTGCCCGGTACTCTGGGGCCAACGTCCTGACTTTC.

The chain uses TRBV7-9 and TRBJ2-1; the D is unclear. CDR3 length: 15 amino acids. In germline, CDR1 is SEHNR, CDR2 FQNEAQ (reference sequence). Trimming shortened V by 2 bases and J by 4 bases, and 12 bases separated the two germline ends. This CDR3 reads CASSLSSTPYNEQFF. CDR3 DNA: TGTGCCAGCAGCTTAAGTTCAACTCCTTACAATGAGCAGTTCTTC.

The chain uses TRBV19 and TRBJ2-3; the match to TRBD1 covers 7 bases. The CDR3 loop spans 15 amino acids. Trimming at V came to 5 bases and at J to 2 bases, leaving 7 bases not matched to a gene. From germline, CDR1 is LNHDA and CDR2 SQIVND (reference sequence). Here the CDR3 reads CASSYRDSVTDTQYF. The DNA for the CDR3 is TGTGCCAGTAGTTACCGGGACAGCGTCACAGATACGCAGTATTTT.

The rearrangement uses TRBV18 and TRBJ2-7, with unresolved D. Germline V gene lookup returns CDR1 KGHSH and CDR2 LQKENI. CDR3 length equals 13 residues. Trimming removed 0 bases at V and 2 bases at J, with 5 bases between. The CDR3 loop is CASSPPQTYEQYF. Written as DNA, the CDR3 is TGTGCCAGCTCACCACCACAAACCTACGAGCAGTACTTC.

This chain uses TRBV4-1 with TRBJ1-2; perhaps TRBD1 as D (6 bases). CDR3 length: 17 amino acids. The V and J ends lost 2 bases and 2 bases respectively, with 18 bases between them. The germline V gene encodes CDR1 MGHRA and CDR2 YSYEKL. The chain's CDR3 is CASSQPVGQLRNYGYTF. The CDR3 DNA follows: TGCGCCAGCAGCCAACCCGTCGGACAGTTAAGAAACTATGGCTACACCTTC.

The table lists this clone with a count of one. The CDR3 loop reads CASSPTVGGNSPLHF. Written as DNA, the CDR3 is TGTGCCAGCTCACCCACAGTGGGGGGGAATTCACCCCTCCACTTT. The chain uses TRBV18 and TRBJ1-6; D is possibly TRBD1 (5 bases). The CDR3 spans 15 residues. Per germline, CDR1 KGHSH and CDR2 LQKENI. V shed 3 bases and J shed 7 bases, with 13 bases lying between them.